The sequence of this TCR beta chain was determined in a study of T-cell memory formation after mild COVID-19. Trimming cost V 0 bases and J 4 bases, with 7 bases left between them. This CDR3 has 15 residues. In germline, CDR1 is MNHNY, CDR2 SVGAGI (reference sequence). TCRdb analysed the 5' RACE reads with MiXCR anew, one entry per CDR3 protein. The sample carries some 100,000 distinct CDR3 sequences, over 8.5% recorded once. This clonotype was sampled from a man younger than 35 who had mild COVID-19 (a few samples of this study predate the infection). Cell type and time point are not known. The sequenced material came from PBMCs or a T cell subset sorted from them (not recorded which). This chain connects TRBV6-6 to TRBJ1-6; D might be TRBD1 (5 bases). In DNA form, the CDR3 reads TGTGCCAGCAGTTACTCGAGACAGTATAATTCACCCCTCCACTTT. This gives the protein CASSYSRQYNSPLHF.